This T cell receptor (beta chain) emerged from a study of cytomegalovirus exposure and HLA in healthy donors. Study-wide points: Indistinguishability led to the exclusion of some V segments, TRBV6-2 and TRBV6-3 included.

PCR primers comprised 60 Vbeta and 13 Jbeta primers. Clones were read by immunoSEQ multiplex PCR, and TCRdb kept only the in-frame ones, dropping some. The sample lists some 200,000 clones; around a tenth were seen once. A word on this clone: Antigen specificity is unknown.

The CDR3 loop spans 16 amino acids. Germline loops: CDR1 LGHNA, CDR2 YNFKEQ. V trimming: 0 bases; J trimming: 4 bases; junction bases outside the gene matches: 9. The sequence derives from a woman aged 25-40 years in good health and CMV-seropositive. The gene calls are TRBV4-2 and TRBJ2-7; 7 bases are a match to TRBD2. Sample: PBMCs. CDR3 bases: TGTGCCAGCAGCCAAGATAGGCTAGCGGCCCTTTACGAGCAGTACTTC. This codes for CASSQDRLAALYEQYF.